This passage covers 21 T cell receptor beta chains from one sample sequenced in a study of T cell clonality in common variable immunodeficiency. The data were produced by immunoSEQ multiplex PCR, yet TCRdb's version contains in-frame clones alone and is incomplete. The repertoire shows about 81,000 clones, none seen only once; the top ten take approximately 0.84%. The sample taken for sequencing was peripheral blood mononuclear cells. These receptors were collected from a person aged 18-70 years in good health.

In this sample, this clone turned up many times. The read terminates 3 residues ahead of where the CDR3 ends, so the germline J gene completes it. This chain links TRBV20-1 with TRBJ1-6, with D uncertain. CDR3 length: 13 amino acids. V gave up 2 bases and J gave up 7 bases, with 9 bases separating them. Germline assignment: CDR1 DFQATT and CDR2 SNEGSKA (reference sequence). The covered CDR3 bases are TGCAGTGCTAGATTCGCAGGCAATTCACCC. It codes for CSARFAGNSP. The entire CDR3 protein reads CSARFAGNSPLHF.

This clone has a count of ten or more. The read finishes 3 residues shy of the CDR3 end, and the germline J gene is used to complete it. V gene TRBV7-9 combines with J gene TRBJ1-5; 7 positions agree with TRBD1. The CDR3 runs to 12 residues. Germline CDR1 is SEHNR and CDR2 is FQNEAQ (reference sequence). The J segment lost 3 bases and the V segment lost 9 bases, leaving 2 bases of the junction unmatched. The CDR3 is CASGTVNQPQHF. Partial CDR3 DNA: TGTGCCAGTGGGACAGTCAATCAGCCC.

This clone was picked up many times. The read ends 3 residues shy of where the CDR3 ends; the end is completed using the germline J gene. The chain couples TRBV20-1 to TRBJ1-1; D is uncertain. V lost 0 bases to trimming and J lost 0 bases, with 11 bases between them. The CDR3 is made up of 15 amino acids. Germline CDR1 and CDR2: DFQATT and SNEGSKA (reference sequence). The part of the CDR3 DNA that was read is TGCAGTGCTAGAGATAGCCGCACTTTGAACACTGAA. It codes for CSARDSRTLNTE. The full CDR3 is CSARDSRTLNTEAFF.

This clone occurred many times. The chain's CDR3 is CASSEAFLKGAGELFF. The part of the CDR3 DNA that was read is TGTGCCAGCAGTGAAGCCTTTCTAAAGGGGGCCGGGGAG. The V gene is TRBV2, the J gene TRBJ2-2; possibly TRBD1 for D (6 bases). The CDR3 goes on 3 residues after the read ends, and that part is filled in from the germline J gene. Per germline, CDR1 SNHLY and CDR2 FYNNEI. This CDR3 spans 16 amino acids. V dropped 0 bases and J dropped 6 bases, with 14 bases sitting between them. Together with reference TRBV2 and TRBJ2-2, the CDR3 gives the full variable domain: EPEVTQTPSHQVTQMGQEVILRCVPISNHLYFYWYRQILGQKVEFLVSFYNNEISEKSEIFDDQFSVERPDGSNFTLKIRSTKLEDSAMYFCASSEAFLKGAGELFFGEGSRLTVL.

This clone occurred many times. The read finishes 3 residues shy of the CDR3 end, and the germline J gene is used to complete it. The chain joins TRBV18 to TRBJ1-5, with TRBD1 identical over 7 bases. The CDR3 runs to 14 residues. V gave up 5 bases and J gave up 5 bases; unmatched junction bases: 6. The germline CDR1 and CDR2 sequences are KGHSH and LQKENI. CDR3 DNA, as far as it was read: TGTGCCAGCTCAAGACAGGGAGGGGATCAGCCC. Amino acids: CASSRQGGDQP. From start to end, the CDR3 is CASSRQGGDQPQHF.

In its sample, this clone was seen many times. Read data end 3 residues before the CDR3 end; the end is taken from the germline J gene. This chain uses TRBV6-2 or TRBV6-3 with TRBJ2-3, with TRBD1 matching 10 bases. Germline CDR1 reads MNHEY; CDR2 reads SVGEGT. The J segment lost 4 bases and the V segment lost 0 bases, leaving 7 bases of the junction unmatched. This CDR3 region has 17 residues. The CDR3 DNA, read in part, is TGTGCCAGCAGTTACTCGACAGGGACAGGGGATGCAGATACG. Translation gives CASSYSTGTGDADT. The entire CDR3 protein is CASSYSTGTGDADTQYF.

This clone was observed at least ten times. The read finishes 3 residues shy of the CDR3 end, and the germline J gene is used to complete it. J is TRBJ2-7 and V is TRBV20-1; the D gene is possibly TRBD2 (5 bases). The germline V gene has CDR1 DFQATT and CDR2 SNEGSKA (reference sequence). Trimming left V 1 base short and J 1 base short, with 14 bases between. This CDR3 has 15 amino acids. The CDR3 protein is CSARVGLGYSYEQYF. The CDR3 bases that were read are TGCAGTGCTAGAGTTGGACTGGGATATTCCTACGAG.

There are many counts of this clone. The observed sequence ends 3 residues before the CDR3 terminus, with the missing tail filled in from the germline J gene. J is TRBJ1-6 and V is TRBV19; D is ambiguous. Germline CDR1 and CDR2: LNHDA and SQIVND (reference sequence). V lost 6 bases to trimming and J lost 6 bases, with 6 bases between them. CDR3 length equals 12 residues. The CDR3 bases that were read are TGTGCCAGTAGAATCGGTAATTCACCC. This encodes CASRIGNSP. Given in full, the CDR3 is CASRIGNSPLHF.

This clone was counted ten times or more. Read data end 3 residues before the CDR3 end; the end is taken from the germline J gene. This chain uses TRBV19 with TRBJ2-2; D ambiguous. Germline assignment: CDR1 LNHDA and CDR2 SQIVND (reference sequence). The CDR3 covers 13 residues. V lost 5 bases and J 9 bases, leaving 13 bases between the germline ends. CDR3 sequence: CASSPSLGRELFF. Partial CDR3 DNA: TGTGCCAGTAGTCCTAGTTTGGGTAGGGAG.

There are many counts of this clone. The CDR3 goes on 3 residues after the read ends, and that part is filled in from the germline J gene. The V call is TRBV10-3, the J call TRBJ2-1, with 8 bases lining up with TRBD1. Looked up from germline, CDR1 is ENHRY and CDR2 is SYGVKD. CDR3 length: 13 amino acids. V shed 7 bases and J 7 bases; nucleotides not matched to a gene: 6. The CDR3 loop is CAITGQGRNEQFF. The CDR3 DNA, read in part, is TGTGCCATCACCGGACAGGGACGAAATGAG.

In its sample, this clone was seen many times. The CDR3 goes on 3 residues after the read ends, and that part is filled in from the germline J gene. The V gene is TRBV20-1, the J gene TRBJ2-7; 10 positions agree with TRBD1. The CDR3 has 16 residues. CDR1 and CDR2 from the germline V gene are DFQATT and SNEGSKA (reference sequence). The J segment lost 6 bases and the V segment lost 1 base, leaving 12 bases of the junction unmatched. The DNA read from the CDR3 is TGCAGTGCTAGAGCTCCTAAGGGGACAGGGGTCGGCGAG. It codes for CSARAPKGTGVGE. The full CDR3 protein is CSARAPKGTGVGEQYF.

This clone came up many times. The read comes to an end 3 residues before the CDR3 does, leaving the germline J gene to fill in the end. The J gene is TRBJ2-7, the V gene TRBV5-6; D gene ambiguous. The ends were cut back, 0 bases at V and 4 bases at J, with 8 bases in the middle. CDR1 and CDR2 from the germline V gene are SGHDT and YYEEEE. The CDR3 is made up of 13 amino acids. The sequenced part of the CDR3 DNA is TGTGCCAGCAGCTTGGCAGTTTCGTACGAG. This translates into CASSLAVSYE. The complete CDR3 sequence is CASSLAVSYEQYF. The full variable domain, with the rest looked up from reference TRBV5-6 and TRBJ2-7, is DAGVTQSPTHLIKTRGQQVTLRCSPKSGHDTVSWYQQALGQGPQFIFQYYEEEERQRGNFPDRFSGHQFPNYSSELNVNALLLGDSALYLCASSLAVSYEQYFGPGTRLTVT.

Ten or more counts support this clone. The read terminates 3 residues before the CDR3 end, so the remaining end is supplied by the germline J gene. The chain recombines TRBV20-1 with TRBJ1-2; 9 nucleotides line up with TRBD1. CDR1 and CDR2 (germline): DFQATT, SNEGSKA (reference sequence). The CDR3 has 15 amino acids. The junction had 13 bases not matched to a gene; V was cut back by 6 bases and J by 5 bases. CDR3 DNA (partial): TGCAGTGCAAGATTCCGGGACAGGGATCCGTATGGC. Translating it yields CSARFRDRDPYG. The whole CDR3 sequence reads CSARFRDRDPYGYTF.

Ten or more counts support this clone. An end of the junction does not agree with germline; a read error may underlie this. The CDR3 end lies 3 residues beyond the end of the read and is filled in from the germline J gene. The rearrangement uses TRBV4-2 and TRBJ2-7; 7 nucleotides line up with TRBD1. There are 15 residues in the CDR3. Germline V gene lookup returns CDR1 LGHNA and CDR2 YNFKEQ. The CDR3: CASSASRDSFYEQYF. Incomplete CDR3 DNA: TGCGCCAGCAGCGCCTCGAGGGACAGTTTCTACGAG.

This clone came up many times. The DNA read from the CDR3 is TGTGCCTGGAGTCTTTCAGGGAACTATGGC. This translates into CAWSLSGNYG. The whole CDR3 region reads CAWSLSGNYGYTF. The chain employs TRBV30 and TRBJ1-2; TRBD1 might be the D (5 bases). The sequenced fragment ends 3 residues before the CDR3 boundary, so the rest is inferred from the germline J gene. The germline CDR1 and CDR2 sequences are GTSNPN and SVGIG (reference sequence). Trimming cost V 2 bases and J 2 bases, with 9 bases left between them. The CDR3 loop spans 13 amino acids.

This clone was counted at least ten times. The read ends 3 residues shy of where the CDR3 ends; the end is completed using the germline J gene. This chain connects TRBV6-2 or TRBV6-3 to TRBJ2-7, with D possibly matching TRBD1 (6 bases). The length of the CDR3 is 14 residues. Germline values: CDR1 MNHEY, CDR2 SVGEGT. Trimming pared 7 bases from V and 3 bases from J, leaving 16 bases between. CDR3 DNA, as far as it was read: TGTGCCAGCACCACAACAGGGAGAAACTACGAG. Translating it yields CASTTTGRNYE. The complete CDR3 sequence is CASTTTGRNYEQYF.

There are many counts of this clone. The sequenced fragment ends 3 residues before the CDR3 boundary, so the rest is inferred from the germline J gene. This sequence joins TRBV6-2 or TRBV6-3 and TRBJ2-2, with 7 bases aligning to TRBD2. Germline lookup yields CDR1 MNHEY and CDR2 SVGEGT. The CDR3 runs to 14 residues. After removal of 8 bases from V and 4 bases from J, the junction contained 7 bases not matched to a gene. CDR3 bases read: TGTGCCAGCTCGGGACTAAGAAGCACCGGGGAG. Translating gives CASSGLRSTGE. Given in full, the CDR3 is CASSGLRSTGELFF.

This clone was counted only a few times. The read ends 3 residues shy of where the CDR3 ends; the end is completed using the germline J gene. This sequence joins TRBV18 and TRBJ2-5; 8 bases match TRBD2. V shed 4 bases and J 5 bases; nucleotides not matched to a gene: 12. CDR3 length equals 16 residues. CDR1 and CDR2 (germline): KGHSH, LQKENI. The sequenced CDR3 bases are TGTGCCAGCTCACGACGCGGGAGGCCCGGTTTGGAGACC. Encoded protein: CASSRRGRPGLET. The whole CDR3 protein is CASSRRGRPGLETQYF.

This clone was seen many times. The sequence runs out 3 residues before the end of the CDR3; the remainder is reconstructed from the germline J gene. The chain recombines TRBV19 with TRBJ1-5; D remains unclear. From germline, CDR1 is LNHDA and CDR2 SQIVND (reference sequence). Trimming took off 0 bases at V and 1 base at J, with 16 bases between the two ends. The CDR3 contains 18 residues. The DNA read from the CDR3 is TGTGCCAGTAGTATAGATTCGACGCGGGGATTCAGCAATCAGCCC. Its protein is CASSIDSTRGFSNQP. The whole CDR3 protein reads CASSIDSTRGFSNQPQHF.

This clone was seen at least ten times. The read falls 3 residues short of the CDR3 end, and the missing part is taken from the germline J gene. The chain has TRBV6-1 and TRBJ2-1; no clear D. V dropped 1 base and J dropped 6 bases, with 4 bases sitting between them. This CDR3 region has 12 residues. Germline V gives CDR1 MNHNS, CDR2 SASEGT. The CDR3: CASSEVGNEQFF. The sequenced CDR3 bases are TGTGCCAGCAGTGAAGTCGGCAATGAG.

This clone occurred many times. The part of the CDR3 DNA that was read is TGTGCCAGCAGCCGAAGACAGAACACCGGGGAG. Residues: CASSRRQNTGE. The whole CDR3 protein reads CASSRRQNTGELFF. V and J are TRBV7-2 and TRBJ2-2, with no clear D. The CDR3 end is not reached by the read, which stops 3 residues before it; the germline J gene fills it in. The CDR3 extends over 14 amino acids. V was trimmed by 5 bases and J by 1 base, leaving 8 bases between them. CDR1 is SGHTA, CDR2 FQGNSA, per germline. The whole variable domain, filled in from reference TRBV7-2 and TRBJ2-2, reads GAGVSQSPSNKVTEKGKDVELRCDPISGHTALYWYRQSLGQGLEFLIYFQGNSAPDKSGLPSDRFSAERTGGSVSTLTIQRTQQEDSAVYLCASSRRQNTGELFFGEGSRLTVL.